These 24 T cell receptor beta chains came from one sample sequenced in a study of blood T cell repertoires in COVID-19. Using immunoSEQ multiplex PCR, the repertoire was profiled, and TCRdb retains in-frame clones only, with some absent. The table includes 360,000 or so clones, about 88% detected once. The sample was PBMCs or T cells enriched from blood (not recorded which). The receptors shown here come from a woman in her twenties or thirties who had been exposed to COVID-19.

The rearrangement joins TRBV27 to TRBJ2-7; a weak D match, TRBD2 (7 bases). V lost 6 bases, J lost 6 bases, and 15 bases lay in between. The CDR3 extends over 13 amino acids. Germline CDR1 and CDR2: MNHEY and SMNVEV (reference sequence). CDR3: CASRSIGGPEQYF. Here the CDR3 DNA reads TGTGCCAGCAGGTCCATCGGGGGGCCCGAGCAGTACTTC.

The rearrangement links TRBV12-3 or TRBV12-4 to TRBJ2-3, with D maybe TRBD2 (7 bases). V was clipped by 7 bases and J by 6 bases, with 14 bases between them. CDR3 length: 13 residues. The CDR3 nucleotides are TGTGCCAGCATGGGAGGGGGAACGGATACGCAGTATTTT. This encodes CASMGGGTDTQYF.

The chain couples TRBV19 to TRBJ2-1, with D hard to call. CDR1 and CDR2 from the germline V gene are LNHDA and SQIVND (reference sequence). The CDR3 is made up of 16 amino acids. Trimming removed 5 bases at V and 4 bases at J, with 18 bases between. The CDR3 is CASSSQSSLRYNEQFF. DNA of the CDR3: TGTGCCAGTAGTTCTCAATCCTCTCTTAGATACAATGAGCAGTTCTTC.

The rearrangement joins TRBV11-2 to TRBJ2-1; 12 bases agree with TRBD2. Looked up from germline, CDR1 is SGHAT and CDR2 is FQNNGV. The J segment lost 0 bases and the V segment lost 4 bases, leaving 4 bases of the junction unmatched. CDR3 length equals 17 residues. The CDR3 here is CASSWTSGEASYNEQFF. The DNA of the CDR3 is TGTGCCAGCAGCTGGACTAGCGGGGAAGCCTCCTACAATGAGCAGTTCTTC.

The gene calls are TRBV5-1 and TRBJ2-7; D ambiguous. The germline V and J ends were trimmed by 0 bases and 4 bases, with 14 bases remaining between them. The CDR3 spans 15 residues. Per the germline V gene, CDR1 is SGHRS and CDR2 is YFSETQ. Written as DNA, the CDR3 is TGCGCCAGCAGCTTGGTTGGTGGTAACTCTTACGAGCAGTACTTC. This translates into CASSLVGGNSYEQYF.

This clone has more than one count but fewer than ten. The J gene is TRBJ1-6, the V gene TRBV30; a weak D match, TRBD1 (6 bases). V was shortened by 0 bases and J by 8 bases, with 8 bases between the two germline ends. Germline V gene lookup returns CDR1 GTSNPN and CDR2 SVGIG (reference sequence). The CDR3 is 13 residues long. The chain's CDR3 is CAWSVSGDSPLHF. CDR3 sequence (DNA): TGTGCCTGGAGTGTGTCAGGGGATTCACCCCTCCACTTT.

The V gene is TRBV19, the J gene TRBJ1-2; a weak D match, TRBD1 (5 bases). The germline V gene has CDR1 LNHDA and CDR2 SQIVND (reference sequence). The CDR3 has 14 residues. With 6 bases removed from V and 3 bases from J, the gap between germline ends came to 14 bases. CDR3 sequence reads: CASSKLVTDYGYTF. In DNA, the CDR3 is TGTGCCAGTAGCAAGCTGGTGACAGACTATGGCTACACCTTC. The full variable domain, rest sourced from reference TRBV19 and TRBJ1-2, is DGGITQSPKYLFRKEGQNVTLSCEQNLNHDAMYWYRQDPGQGLRLIYYSQIVNDFQKGDIAEGYSVSREKKESFPLTVTSAQKNPTAFYLCASSKLVTDYGYTFGSGTRLTVV.

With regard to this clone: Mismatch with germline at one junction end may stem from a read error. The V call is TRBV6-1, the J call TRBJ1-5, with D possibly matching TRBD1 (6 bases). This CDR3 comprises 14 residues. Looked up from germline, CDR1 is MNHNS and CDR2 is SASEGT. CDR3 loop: CASSEGQSARPQHF. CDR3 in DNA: TGTGCCAGCAGCGAAGGACAGAGTGCGCGGCCCCAGCATTTT.

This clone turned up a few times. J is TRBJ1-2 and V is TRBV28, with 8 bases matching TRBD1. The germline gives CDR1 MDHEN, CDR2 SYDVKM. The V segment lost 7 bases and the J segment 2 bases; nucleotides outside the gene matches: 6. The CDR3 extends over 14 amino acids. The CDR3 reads CASTFGTGNYGYTF. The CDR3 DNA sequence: TGTGCCAGCACCTTCGGGACAGGAAACTATGGCTACACCTTC.

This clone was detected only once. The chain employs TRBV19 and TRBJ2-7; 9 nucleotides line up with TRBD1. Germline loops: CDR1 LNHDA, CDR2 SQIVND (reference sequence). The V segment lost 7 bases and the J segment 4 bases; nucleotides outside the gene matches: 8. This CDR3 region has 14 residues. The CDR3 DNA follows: TGTGCCAGTAAGTTTGGGACAGGGCATTACGAGCAGTACTTC. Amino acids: CASKFGTGHYEQYF.

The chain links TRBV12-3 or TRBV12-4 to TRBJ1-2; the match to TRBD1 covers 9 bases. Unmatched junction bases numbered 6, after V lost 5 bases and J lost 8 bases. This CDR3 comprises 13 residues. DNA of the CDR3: TGTGCCAGCAGTACACAGGGGGCGCGAGGCTACACCTTC. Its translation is CASSTQGARGYTF.

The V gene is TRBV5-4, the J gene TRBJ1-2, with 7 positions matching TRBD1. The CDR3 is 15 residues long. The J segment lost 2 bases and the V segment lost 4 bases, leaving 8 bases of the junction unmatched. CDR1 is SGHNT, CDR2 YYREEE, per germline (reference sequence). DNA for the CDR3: TGTGCCAGCAGCCAACCGGACAGGTTAAACTATGGCTACACCTTC. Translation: CASSQPDRLNYGYTF.

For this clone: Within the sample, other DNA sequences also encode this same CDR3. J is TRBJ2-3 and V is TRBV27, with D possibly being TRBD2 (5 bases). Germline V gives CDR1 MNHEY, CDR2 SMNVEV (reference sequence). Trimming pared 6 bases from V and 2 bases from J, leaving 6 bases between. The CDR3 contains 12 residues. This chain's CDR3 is CASSRDTDTQYF. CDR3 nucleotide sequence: TGTGCCAGCAGCCGGGACACAGATACGCAGTATTTT.

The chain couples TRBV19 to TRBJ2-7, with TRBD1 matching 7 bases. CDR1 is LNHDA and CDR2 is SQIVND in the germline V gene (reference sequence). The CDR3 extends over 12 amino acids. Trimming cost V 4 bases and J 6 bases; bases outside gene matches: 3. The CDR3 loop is CASSTSGGEQYF. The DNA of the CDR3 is TGTGCCAGTAGTACCTCAGGGGGCGAGCAGTACTTC.

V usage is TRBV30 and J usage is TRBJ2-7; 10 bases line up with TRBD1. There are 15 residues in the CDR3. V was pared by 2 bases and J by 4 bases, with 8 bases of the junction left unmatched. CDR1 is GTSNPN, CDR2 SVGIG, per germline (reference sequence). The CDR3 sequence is CAWSNRRDRGYEQYF. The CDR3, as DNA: TGTGCCTGGAGTAACCGCCGGGACAGGGGATACGAGCAGTACTTC. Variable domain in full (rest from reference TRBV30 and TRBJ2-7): SQTIHQWPATLVQPVGSPLSLECTVEGTSNPNLYWYRQAAGRGLQLLFYSVGIGQISSEVPQNLSASRPQDRQFILSSKKLLLSDSGFYLCAWSNRRDRGYEQYFGPGTRLTVT.

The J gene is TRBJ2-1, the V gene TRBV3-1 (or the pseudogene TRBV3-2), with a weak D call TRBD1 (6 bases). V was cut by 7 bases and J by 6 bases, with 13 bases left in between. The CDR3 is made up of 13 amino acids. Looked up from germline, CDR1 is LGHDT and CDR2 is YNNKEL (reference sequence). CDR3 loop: CASMLEGVNEQFF. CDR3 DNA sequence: TGTGCCAGCATGCTCGAGGGGGTCAATGAGCAGTTCTTC.

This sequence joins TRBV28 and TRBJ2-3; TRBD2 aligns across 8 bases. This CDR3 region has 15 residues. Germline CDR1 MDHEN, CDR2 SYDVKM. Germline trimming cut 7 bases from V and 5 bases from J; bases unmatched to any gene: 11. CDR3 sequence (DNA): TGTGCCAGCAACCTGCCGGGACTAGATCAAGATACGCAGTATTTT. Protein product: CASNLPGLDQDTQYF.

The CDR3 is CASSLETSGGNTGELFF. CDR3 DNA: TGTGCCAGCAGCTTAGAAACTAGCGGGGGAAACACCGGGGAGCTGTTTTTT. The chain uses TRBV7-6 and TRBJ2-2; 11 bases map to TRBD2. The germline V gene encodes CDR1 SGHVS and CDR2 FNYEAQ. CDR3 size: 17 residues. Trimming at V came to 1 base and at J to 2 bases, leaving 3 bases not matched to a gene.

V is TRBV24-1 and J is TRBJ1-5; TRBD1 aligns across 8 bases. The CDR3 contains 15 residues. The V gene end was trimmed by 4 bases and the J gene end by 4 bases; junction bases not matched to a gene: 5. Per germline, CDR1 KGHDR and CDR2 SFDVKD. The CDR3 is CATSDRTGLNQPQHF. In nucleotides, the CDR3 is TGTGCCACCAGTGACCGGACAGGGCTGAATCAGCCCCAGCATTTT.

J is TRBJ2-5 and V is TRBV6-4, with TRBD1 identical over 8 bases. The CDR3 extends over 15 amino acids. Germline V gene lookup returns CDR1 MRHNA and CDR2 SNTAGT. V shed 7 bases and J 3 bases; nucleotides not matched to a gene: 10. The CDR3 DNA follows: TGTGCCAGCACCCCCGGACAGGGCAGGAAAGAGACCCAGTACTTC. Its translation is CASTPGQGRKETQYF.

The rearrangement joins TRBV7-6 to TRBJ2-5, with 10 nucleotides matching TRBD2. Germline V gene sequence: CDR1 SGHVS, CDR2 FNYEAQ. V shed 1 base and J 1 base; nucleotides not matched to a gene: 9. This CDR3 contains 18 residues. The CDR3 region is CASSLVLLAGNVQETQYF. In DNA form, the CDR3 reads TGTGCCAGCAGCTTAGTGCTACTAGCGGGAAACGTCCAAGAGACCCAGTACTTC. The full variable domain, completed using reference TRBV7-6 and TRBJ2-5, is GAGVSQSPRYKVTKRGQDVALRCDPISGHVSLYWYRQALGQGPEFLTYFNYEAQQDKSGLPNDRFSAERPEGSISTLTIQRTEQRDSAMYRCASSLVLLAGNVQETQYFGPGTRLLVL.

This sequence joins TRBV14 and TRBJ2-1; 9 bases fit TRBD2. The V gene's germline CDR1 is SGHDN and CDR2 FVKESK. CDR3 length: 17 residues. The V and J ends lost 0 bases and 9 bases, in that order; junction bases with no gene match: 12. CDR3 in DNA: TGTGCCAGCAGCCAAGATCGACTGGTAGCGGGGGCGGGTGAGCAGTTCTTC. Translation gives CASSQDRLVAGAGEQFF.

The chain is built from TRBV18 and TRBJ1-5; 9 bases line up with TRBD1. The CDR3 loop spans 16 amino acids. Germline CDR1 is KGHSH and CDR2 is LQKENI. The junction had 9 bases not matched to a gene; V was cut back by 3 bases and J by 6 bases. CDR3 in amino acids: CASSPKGQGGPQPQHF. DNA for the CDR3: TGTGCCAGCTCACCCAAGGGACAGGGAGGCCCTCAGCCCCAGCATTTT.

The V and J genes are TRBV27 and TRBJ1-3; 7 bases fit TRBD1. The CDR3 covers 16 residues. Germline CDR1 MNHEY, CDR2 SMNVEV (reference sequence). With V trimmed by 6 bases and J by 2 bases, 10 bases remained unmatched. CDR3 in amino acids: CASRPFPDRAGNTIYF. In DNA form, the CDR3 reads TGTGCCAGCAGGCCCTTTCCCGACAGGGCTGGAAACACCATATATTTT.